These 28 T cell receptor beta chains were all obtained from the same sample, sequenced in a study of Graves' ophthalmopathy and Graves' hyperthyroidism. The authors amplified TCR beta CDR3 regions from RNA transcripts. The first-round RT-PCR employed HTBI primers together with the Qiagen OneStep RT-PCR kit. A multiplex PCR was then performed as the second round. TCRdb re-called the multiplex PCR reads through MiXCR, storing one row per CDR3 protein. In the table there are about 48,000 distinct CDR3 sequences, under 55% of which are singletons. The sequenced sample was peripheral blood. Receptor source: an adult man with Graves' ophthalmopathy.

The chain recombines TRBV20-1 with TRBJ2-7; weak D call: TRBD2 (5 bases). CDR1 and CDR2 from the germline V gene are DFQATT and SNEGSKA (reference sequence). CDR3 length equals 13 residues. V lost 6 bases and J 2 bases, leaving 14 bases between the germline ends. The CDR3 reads CSALTGSPYEQYF. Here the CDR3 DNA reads TGCAGTGCCCTAACGGGGAGCCCCTACGAGCAGTACTTC.

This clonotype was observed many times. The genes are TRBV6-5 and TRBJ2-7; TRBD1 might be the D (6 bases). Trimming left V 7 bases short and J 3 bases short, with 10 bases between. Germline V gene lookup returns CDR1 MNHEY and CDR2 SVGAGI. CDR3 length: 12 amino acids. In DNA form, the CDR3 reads TGTGCCAGCAAGGGGGTAAACTACGAGCAGTACTTC. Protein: CASKGVNYEQYF.

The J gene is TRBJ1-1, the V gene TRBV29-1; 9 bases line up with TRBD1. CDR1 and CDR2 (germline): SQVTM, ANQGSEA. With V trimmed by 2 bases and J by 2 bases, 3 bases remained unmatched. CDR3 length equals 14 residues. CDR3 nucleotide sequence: TGCAGCGTTGAATTGGACAGGGGTAACACTGAAGCTTTCTTT. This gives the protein CSVELDRGNTEAFF. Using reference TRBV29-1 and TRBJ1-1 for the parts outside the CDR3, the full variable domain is SAVISQKPSRDICQRGTSLTIQCQVDSQVTMMFWYRQQPGQSLTLIATANQGSEATYESGFVIDKFPISRPNLTFSTLTVSNMSPEDSSIYLCSVELDRGNTEAFFGQGTRLTVV.

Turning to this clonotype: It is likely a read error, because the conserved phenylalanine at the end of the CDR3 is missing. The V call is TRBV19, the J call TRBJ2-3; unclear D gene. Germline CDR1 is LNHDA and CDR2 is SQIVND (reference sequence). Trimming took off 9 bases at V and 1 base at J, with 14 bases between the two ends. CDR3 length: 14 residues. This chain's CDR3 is CASSLGVGTDTQYL. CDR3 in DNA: TGTGCCAGCAGTTTGGGCGTCGGCACAGATACGCAGTATCTT.

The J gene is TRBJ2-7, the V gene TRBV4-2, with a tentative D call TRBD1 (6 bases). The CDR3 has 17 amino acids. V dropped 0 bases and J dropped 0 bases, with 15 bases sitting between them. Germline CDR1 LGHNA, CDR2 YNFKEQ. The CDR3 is CASSQDRAGAPSYEQYF. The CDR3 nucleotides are TGTGCCAGCAGCCAAGATAGGGCAGGGGCACCCTCCTACGAGCAGTACTTC.

The CDR3 DNA follows: TGTGCCAGTAGGGGACTAATGAACACCGGGGAGCTGTTTTTT. It specifies CASRGLMNTGELFF. The chain couples TRBV19 to TRBJ2-2; 7 bases fit TRBD2. The germline gives CDR1 LNHDA, CDR2 SQIVND (reference sequence). The CDR3 has 14 residues. Trimming at V came to 6 bases and at J to 1 base, leaving 2 bases not matched to a gene. Full variable domain (missing parts from reference TRBV19 and TRBJ2-2): DGGITQSPKYLFRKEGQNVTLSCEQNLNHDAMYWYRQDPGQGLRLIYYSQIVNDFQKGDIAEGYSVSREKKESFPLTVTSAQKNPTAFYLCASRGLMNTGELFFGEGSRLTVL.

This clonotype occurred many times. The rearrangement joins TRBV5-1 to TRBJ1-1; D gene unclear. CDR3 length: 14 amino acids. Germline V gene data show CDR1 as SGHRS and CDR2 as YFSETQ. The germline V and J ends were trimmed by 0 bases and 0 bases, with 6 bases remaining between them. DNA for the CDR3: TGCGCCAGCAGCTTGGGGCTGATGAACACTGAAGCTTTCTTT. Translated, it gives CASSLGLMNTEAFF.

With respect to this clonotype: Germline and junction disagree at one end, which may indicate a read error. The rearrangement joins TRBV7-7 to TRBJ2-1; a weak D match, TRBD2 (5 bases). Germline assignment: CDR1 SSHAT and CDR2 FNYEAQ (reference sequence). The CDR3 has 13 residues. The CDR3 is CASSSPPGNEQFF. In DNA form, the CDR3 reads TGTGCTAGCAGCTCGCCCCCGGGGAATGAGCAGTTCTTC.

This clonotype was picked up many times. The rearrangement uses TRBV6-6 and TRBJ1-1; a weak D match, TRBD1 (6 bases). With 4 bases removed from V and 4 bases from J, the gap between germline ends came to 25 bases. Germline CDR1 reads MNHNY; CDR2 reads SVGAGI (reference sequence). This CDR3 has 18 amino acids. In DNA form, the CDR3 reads TGTGCCAGCAGTTCTGCGGGGTTCGACAGGCGGGGTTCCACTGAAGCTTTCTTT. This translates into CASSSAGFDRRGSTEAFF.

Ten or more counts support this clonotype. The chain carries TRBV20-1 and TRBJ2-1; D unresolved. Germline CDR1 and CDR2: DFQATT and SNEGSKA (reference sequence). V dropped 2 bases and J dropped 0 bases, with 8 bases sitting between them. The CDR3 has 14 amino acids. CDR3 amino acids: CSARRALSYNEQFF. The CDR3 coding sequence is TGCAGTGCTAGACGGGCACTCTCCTACAATGAGCAGTTCTTC.

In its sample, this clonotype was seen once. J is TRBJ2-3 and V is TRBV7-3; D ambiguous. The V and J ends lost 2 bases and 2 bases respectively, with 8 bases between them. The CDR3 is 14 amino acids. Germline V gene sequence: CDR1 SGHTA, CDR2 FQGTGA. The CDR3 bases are TGTGCCAGCAGCTTATGGTCCGTCACAGATACGCAGTATTTT. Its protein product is CASSLWSVTDTQYF.

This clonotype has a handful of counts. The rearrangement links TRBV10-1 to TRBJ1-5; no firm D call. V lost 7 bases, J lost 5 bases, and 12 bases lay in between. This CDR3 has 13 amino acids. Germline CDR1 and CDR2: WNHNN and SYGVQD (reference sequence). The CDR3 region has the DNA TGCGCCAGCAATCAGGTAGCCGATCAGCCCCAGCATTTT. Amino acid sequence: CASNQVADQPQHF.

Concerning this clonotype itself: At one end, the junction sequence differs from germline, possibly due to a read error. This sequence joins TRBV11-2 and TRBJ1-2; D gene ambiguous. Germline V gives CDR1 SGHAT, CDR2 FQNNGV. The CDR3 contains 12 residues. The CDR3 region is CASSLAEGGYAF. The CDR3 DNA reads TGTGCCAGCAGCTTGGCAGAGGGCGGCTACGCCTTC.

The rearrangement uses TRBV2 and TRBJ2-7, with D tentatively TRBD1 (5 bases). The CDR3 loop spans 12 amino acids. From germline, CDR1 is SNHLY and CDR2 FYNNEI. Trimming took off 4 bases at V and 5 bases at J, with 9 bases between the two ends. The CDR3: CASSAGADEQYF. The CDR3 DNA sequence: TGTGCCAGCAGTGCTGGGGCCGACGAGCAGTACTTC. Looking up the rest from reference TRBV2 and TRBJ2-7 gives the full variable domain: EPEVTQTPSHQVTQMGQEVILRCVPISNHLYFYWYRQILGQKVEFLVSFYNNEISEKSEIFDDQFSVERPDGSNFTLKIRSTKLEDSAMYFCASSAGADEQYFGPGTRLTVT.

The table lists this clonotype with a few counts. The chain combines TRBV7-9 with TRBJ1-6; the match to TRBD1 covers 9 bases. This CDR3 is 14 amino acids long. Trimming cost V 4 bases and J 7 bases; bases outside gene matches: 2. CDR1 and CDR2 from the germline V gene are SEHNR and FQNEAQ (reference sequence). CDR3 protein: CASSSGQGNSPLHF. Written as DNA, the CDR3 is TGTGCCAGCAGCTCGGGACAGGGAAATTCACCCCTCCACTTT.

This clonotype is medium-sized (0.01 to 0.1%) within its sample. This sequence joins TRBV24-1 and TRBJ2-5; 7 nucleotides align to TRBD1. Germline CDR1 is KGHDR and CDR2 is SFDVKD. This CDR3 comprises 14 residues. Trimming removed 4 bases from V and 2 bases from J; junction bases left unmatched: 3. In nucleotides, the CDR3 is TGTGCCACCAGTGACCGGGACAGACAAGAGACCCAGTACTTC. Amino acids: CATSDRDRQETQYF.

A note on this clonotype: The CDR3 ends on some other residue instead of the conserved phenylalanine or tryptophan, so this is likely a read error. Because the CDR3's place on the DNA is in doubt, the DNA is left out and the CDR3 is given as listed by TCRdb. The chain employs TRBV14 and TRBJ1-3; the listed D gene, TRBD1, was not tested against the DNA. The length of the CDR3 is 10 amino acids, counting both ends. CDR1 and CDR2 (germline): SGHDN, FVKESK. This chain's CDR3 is CASSQGTGYA.

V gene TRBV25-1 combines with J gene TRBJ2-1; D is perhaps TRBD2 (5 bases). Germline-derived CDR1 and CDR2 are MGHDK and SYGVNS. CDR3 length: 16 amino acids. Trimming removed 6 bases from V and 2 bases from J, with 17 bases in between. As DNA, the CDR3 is TGTGCCAGCAGCGAAGGAGTAGCGAGGGCCTACAATGAGCAGTTCTTC. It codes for CASSEGVARAYNEQFF.

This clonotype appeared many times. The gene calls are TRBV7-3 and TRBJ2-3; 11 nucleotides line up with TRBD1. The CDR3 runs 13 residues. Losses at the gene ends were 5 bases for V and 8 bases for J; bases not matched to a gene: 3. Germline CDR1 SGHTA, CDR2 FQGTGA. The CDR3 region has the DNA TGTGCCAGCAGCCCCGGGACAGGGGGTACGCAGTATTTT. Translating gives CASSPGTGGTQYF.

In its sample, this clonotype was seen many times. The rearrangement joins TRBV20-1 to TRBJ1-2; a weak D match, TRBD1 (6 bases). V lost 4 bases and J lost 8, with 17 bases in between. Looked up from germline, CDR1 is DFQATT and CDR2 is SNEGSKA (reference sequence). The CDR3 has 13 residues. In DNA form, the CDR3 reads TGCAGTGCTACTGGGGGGCAGCTAGGAGGCTACACCTTC. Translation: CSATGGQLGGYTF.

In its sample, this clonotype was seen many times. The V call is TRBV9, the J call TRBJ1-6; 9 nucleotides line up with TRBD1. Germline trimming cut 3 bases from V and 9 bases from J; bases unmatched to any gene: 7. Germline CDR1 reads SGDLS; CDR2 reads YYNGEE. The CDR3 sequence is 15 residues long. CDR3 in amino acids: CASSGTGTGSSPLHF. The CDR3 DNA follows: TGTGCCAGCAGCGGAACCGGGACAGGGAGTTCACCCCTCCACTTT.

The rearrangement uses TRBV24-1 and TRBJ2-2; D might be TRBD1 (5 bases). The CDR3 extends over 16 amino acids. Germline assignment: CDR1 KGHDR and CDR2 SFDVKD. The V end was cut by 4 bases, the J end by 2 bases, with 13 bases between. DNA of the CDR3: TGTGCCACCAGTGACCCGACAGCCGGAAACACCGGGGAGCTGTTTTTT. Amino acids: CATSDPTAGNTGELFF.

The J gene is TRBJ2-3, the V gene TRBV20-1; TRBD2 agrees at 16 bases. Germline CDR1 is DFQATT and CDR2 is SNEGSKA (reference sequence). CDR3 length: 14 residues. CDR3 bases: TGCAGGGCGGGACTAGCGGGAGGGCCAGATACGCAGTATTTT. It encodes CRAGLAGGPDTQYF.

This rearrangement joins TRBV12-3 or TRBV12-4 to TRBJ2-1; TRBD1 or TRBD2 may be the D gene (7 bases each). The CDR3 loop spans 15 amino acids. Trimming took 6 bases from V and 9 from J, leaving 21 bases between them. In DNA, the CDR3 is TGTGCCAGCAGCCGTCCTGGCAGGGGGGGGAGTGAGCAGTTCTTC. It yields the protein CASSRPGRGGSEQFF.

The DNA of the CDR3 is TGTGCCAGCAGCTTCACACTAGCGGGGGGAGGAGATACGCAGTATTTT. This sequence encodes CASSFTLAGGGDTQYF. The chain has TRBV7-2 and TRBJ2-3, with TRBD2 identical over 12 bases. The CDR3 runs 16 residues. The germline V gene encodes CDR1 SGHTA and CDR2 FQGNSA. Trimming took 3 bases from V and 5 from J; bases not matched to a gene: 6.

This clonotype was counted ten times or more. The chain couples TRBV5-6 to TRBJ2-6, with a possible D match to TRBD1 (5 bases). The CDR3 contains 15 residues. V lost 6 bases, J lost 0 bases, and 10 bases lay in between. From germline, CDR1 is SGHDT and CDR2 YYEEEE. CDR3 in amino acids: CASTGQVSGANVLTF. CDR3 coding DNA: TGTGCCAGCACCGGACAAGTCTCTGGGGCCAACGTCCTGACTTTC.

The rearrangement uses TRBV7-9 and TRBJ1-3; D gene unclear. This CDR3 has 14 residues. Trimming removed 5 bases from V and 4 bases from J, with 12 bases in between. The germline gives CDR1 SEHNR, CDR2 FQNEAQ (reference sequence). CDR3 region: CASSPRSFGNTIYF. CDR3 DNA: TGTGCCAGCAGCCCACGGAGCTTCGGAAACACCATATATTTT. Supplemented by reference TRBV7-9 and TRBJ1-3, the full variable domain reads DTGVSQNPRHKITKRGQNVTFRCDPISEHNRLYWYRQTLGQGPEFLTYFQNEAQLEKSRLLSDRFSAERPKGSFSTLEIQRTEQGDSAMYLCASSPRSFGNTIYFGEGSWLTVV.

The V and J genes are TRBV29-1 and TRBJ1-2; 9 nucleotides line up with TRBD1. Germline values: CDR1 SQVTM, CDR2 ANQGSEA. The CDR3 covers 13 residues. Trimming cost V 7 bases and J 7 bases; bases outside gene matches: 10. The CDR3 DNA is TGCAGCGCCCCGGACAGGGGAATGGGTGGCTACACCTTC. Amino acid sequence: CSAPDRGMGGYTF.